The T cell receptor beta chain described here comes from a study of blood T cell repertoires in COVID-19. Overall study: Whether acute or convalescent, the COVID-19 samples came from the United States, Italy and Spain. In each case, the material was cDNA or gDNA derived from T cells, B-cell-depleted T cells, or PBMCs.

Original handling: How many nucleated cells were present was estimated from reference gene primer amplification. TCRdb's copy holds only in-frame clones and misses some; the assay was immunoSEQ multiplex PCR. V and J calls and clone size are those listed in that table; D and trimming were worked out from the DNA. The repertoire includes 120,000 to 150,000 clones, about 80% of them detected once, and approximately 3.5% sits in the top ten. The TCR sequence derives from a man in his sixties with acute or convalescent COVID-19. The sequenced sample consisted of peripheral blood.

The DNA for the CDR3 is TGTGCCAGTAGTAGGGGGACAGGGGGCGGCGAGACCCAGTACTTC. Amino acids: CASSRGTGGGETQYF. The chain has TRBV19 and TRBJ2-5; 12 positions agree with TRBD1. V shed 4 bases and J 5 bases; nucleotides not matched to a gene: 5. Germline lookup yields CDR1 LNHDA and CDR2 SQIVND (reference sequence). This CDR3 has 15 residues.